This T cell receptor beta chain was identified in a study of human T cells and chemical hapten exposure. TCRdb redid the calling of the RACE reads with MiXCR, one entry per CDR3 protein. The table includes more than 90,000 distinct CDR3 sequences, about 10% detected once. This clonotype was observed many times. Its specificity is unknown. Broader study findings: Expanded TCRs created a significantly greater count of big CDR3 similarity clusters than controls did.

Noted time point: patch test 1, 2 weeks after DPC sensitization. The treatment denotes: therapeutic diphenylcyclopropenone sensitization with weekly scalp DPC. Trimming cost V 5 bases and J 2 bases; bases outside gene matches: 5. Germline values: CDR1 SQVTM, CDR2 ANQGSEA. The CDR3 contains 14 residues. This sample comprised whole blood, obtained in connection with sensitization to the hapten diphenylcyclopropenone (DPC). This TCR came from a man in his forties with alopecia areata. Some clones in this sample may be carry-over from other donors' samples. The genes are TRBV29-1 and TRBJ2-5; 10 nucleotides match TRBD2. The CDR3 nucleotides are TGCAGCGTTATGACTAGCGGGTCTCAAGAGACCCAGTACTTC. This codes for CSVMTSGSQETQYF.